Listed below are T cell receptor beta chains from one sample, sequenced in a study of shared clonotypes between healthy human individuals. Assay: immunoSEQ multiplex PCR; the TCRdb copy retains only in-frame clones and omits some. Of around 450,000 clones listed, roughly 80% are singletons. The source material was PBMCs. Receptors originate from a woman in her 40s in good health. Some clones in this sample may be carry-over from other donors' samples. Each CDR3 is given with its conserved first and last residue.

V	J	CDR3
TRBV5-1	TRBJ2-3	CASSLGGRVDTQYF
TRBV27	TRBJ2-3	CASSLGRRGADKGDTQYF
TRBV7-3	TRBJ2-5	CASSLSLAGGRETQYF
TRBV9	TRBJ2-2	CASSVVSSGSGRTGELFF
TRBV5-4	TRBJ2-1	CASSLYGGSAYNEQFF
TRBV6-5	TRBJ2-6	CASSWADSGANVLTF
TRBV5-4	TRBJ1-3	CASSLKLDRVFSGNTIYF
TRBV6-5	TRBJ2-5	CASSKGDGTQETQYF
TRBV7-8	TRBJ2-1	CASLPNAGLGNEQFF
TRBV18	TRBJ2-7	CASSPQDFAIAGGYEQYF
TRBV28	TRBJ1-1	CASSLGNRGREAFF
TRBV9	TRBJ2-5	CASSVYFGTGTQETQYF
TRBV7-9	TRBJ2-1	CASSSEGLRYNEQFF
TRBV7-3	TRBJ2-7	CASSVGQGYEQYF
TRBV18	TRBJ1-2	CASSPAGDYGYTF
TRBV18	TRBJ2-5	CASSPGGQAAGETQYF